This T cell receptor (beta chain) came from a study of shared clonotypes between healthy human individuals. Study-level points and caveats: Incomplete sequencing of sorted subsets was indicated by rarefaction despite large depth. Only blood was sampled; tissue repertoires likely differ.

It was CD45RO-negative cells, positively selected for CCR7, that made up naive CD8 cells, with terminally differentiated effector memory CD45RA+ cells excluded. Researchers ran the assay at a deep level. Some clones are missing from TCRdb's copy, which holds only in-frame ones; the method was immunoSEQ multiplex PCR. The data show about 2,100,000 clones, roughly 91% seen once. As for this clone: Its specificity is unknown.

Germline CDR1 and CDR2: SGHNT and YYREEE (reference sequence). V trimming: 4 bases; J trimming: 4 bases; junction bases outside the gene matches: 5. CDR3 length: 16 amino acids. The chain combines TRBV5-4 with TRBJ2-1; the match to TRBD2 covers 13 bases. The material sequenced was naive CD8+ T cells from PBMCs. The sequence was obtained from a young man in good health. Some clones in this sample may be carry-over from other donors' samples. CDR3 in amino acids: CASSPILAGGYNEQFF. DNA of the CDR3: TGTGCCAGCAGCCCCATACTAGCGGGAGGGTACAATGAGCAGTTCTTC.